The TCR beta chain described here comes from a study of blood T cell repertoires in COVID-19. Assay used: immunoSEQ multiplex PCR; TCRdb lists only in-frame clones, some missing. The repertoire holds around 170,000 clones, around 83% seen once, with roughly 6.1% in the top ten. The length of the CDR3 is 13 residues. The J segment lost 8 bases and the V segment lost 4 bases, leaving 2 bases of the junction unmatched. Germline CDR1 is LGHDT and CDR2 is YNNKEL (reference sequence). The V gene is TRBV3-1 (or the pseudogene TRBV3-2), the J gene TRBJ2-3; 11 positions agree with TRBD2. Sequenced input: peripheral blood. This TCR was recovered from a woman between 40 and 55 years old with acute or convalescent COVID-19. In DNA form, the CDR3 reads TGTGCCAGCAGCCTAGGGACTAGCGGTACGCAGTATTTT. Translated, it gives CASSLGTSGTQYF.